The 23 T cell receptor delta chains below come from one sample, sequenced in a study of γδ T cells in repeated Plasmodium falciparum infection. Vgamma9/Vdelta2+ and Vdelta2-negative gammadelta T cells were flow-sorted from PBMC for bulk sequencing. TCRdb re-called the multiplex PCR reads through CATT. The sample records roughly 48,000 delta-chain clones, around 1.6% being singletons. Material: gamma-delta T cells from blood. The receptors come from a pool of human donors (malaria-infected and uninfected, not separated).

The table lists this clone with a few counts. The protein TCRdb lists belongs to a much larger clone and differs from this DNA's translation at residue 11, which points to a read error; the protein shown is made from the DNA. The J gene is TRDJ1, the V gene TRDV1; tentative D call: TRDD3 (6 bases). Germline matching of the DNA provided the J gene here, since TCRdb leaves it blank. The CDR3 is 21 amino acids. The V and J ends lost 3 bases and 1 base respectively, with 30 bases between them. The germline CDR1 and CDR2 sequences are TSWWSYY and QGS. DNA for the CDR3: TGTGCTCTTGGGGACCCTCTGGGTTACTGGAGGATACAGCCGTTCACCGATAAACTCATCTTT. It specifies CALGDPLGYWRIQPFTDKLIF.

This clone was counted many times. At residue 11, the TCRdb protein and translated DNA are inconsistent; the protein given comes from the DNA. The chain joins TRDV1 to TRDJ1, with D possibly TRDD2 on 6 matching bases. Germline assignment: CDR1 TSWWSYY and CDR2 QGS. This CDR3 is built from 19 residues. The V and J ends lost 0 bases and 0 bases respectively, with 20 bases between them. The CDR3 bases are TGTGCTCTTGGGGAACTCCTGTCCTACCCGTGGGACAACACCGATAAACTCATCTTT. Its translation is CALGELLSYPWDNTDKLIF.

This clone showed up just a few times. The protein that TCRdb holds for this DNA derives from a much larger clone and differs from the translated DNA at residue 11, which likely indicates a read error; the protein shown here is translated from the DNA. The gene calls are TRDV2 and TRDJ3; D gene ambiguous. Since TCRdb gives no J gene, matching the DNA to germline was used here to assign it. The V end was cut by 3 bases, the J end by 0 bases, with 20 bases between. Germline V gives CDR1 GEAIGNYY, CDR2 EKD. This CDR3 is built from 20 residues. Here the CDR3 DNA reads TGTGCCTGTGACCTCCTCTCGGACGTCCCCCACTCCTGGGACACCCGACAGATGTTTTTC. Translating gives CACDLLSDVPHSWDTRQMFF.

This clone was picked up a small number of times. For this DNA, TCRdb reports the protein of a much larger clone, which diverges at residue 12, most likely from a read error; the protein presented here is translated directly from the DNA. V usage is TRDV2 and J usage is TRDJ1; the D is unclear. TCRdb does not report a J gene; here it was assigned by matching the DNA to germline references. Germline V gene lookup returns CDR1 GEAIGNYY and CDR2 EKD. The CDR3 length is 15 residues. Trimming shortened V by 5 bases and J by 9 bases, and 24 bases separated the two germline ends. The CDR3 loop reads CACVKVTPLVEELIF. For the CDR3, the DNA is TGTGCCTGTGTGAAGGTGACACCCTTGGTGGAGGAACTCATCTTT.

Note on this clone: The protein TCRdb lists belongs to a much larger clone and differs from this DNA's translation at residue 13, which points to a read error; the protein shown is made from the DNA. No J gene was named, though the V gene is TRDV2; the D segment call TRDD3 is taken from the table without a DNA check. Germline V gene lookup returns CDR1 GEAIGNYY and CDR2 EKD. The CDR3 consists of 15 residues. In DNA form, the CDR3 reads TGTGCAATCGACGCGGTGGGGGTTTACACCGATAAACCCATCTTT. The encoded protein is CAIDAVGVYTDKPIF.

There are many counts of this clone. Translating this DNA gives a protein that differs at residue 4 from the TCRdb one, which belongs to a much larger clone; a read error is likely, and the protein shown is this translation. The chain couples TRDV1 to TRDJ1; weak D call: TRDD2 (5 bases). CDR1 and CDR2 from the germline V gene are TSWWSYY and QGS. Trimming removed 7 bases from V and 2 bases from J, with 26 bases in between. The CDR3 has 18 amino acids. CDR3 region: CALEELRSPTPGTDKLIF. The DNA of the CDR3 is TGTGCTCTTGAGGAGCTTAGGTCCCCTACTCCGGGTACCGATAAACTCATCTTT.

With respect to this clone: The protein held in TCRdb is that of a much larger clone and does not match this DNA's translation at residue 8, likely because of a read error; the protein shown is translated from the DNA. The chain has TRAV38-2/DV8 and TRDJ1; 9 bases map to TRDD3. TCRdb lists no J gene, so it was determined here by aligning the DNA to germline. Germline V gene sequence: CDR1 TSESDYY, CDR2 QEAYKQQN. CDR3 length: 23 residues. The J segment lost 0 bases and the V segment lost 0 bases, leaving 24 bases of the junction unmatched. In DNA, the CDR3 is TGTGCTTATAGGAGCGCGTTCACCTCCTGGGGGATGCTCGCCCCCCCTTACACCGATAAACTCATCTTT. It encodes CAYRSAFTSWGMLAPPYTDKLIF.

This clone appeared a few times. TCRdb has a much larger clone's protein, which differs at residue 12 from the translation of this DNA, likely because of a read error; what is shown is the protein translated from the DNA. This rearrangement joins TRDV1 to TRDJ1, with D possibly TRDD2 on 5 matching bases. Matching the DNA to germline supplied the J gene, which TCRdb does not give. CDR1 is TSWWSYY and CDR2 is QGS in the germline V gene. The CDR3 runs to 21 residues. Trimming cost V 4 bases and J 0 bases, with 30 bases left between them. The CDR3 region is CALGVSPTLSYCGFYTDKLIF. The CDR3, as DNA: TGTGCTCTTGGGGTTTCGCCTACTCTATCTTACTGTGGATTTTACACCGATAAACTCATCTTT.

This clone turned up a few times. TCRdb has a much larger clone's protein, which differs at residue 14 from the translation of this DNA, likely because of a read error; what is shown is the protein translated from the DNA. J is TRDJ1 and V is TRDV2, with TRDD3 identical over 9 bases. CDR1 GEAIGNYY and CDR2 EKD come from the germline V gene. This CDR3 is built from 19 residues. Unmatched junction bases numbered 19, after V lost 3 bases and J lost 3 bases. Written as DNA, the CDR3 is TGTGCCTGTGACTCGGTCCGAACTGGGGGAGTTCCGTACGCCGATAAACTCATCTTT. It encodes CACDSVRTGGVPYADKLIF.

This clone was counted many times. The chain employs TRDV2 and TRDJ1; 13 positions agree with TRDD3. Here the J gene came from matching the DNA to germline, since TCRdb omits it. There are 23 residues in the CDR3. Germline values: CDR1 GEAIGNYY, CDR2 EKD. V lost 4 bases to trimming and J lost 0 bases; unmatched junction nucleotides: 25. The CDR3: CACEGLPLVLGDTRIGYTDKLIF. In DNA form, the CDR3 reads TGTGCCTGTGAAGGCCTTCCACTCGTACTGGGGGATACGCGTATCGGGTACACCGATAAACTCATCTTT.

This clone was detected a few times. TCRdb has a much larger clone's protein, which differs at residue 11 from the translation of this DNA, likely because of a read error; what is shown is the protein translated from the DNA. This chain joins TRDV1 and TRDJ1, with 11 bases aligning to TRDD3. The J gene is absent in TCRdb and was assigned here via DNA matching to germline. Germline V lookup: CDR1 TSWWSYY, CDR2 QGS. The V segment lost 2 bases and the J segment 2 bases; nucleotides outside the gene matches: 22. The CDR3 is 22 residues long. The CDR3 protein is CALGEGVPLSRWGIRRTDKLIF. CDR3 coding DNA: TGTGCTCTTGGGGAAGGAGTACCCCTCTCGCGGTGGGGGATACGGCGAACCGATAAACTCATCTTT.

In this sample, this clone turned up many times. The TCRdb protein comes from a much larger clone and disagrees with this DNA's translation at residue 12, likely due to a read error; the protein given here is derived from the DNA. Here the CDR3 reads CALGDLILFSGVTYTDKLIF. CDR3 sequence (DNA): TGTGCTCTTGGGGATCTTATACTCTTTTCTGGGGTAACGTACACCGATAAACTCATCTTT. J is TRDJ1 and V is TRDV1; D is possibly TRDD3 (6 bases). This CDR3 has 20 residues. CDR1 and CDR2 (germline): TSWWSYY, QGS. V lost 3 bases, J lost 0 bases, and 26 bases lay in between.

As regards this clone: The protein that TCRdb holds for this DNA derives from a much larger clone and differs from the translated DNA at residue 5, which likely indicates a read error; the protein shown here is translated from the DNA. The CDR3: CALGGHTQNWGPAHTDKLIF. In DNA form, the CDR3 reads TGTGCTCTTGGGGGCCACACCCAAAACTGGGGGCCCGCTCACACCGATAAACTCATCTTT. The rearrangement links TRDV1 to TRDJ1, with 8 bases matching TRDD3. Germline matching of the DNA provided the J gene here, since TCRdb leaves it blank. V shed 4 bases, J shed 0 bases, and the junction held 19 bases outside the gene matches. The CDR3 covers 20 residues. Germline-derived CDR1 and CDR2 are TSWWSYY and QGS.

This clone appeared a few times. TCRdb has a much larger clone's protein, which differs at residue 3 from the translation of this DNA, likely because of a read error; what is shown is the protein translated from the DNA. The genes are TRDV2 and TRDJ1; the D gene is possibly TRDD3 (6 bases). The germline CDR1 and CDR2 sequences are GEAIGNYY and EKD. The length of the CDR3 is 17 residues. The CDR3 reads CAWDTRVDTGCECKLIF. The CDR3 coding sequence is TGTGCCTGGGACACCCGTGTTGATACTGGGTGCGAGTGTAAACTCATCTTT.

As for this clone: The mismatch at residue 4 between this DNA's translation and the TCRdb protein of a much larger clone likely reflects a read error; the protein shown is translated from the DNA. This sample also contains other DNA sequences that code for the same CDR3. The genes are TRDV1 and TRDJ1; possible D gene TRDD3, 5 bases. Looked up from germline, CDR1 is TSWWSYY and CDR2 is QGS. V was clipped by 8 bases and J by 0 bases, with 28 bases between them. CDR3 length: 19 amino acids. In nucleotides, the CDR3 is TGTGCTCTTATACCAGCGCACGCGGGCGGGGGGTCTTACACCGATAAACTCATCTTT. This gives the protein CALIPAHAGGGSYTDKLIF.

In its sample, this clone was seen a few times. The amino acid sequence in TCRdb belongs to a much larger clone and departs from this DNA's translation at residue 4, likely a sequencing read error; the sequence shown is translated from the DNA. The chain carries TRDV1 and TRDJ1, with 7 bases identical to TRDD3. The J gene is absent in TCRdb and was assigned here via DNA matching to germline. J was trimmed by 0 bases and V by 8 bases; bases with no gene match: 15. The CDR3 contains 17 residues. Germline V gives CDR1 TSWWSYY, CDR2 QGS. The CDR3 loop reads CALRGIGGDLYTDKLIF. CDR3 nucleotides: TGTGCTCTTAGGGGAATAGGGGGGGATCTGTACACCGATAAACTCATCTTT.

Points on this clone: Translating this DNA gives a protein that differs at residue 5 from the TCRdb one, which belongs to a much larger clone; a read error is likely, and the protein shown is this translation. The CDR3 reads CACDAVNGGYATYTDKLIF. CDR3 bases: TGTGCCTGTGACGCCGTGAATGGGGGATACGCGACGTACACCGATAAACTCATCTTT. V is TRDV2 and J is TRDJ1, with 11 nucleotides matching TRDD3. Because TCRdb records no J gene, it was assigned here through a match of the DNA to germline. Per the germline V gene, CDR1 is GEAIGNYY and CDR2 is EKD. CDR3 length equals 19 residues. V dropped 3 bases and J dropped 0; count of bases not matched to a gene: 14.

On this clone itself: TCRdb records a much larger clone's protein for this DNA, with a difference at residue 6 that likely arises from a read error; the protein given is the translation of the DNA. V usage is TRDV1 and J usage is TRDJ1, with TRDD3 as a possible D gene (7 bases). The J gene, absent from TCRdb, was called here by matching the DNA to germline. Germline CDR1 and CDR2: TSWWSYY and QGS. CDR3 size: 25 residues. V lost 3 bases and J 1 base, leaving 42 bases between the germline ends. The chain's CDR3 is CALGDGGVWSFPLGQGVPRTDKLIF. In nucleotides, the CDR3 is TGTGCTCTTGGGGACGGAGGAGTTTGGTCCTTCCCACTGGGGCAAGGGGTTCCACGCACCGATAAACTCATCTTT.

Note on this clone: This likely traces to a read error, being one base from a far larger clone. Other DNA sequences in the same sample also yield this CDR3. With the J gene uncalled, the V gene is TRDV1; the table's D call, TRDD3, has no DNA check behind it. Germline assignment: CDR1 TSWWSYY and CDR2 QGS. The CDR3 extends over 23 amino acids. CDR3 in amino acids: CALGELWPDWGIQVRTYTDKLIF. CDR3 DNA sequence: TGTGCTCTTGGGGAACTTTGGCCCGACTGGGGGATACAGGTCCGCACTTACACCGATAAGCTCATCTTT.

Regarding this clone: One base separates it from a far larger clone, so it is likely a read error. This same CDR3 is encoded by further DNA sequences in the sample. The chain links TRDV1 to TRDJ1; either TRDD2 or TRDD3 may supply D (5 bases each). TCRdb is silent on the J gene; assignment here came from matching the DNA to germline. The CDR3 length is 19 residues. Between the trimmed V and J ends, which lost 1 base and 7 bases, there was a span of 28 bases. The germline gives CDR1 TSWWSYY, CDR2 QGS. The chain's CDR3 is CALGEPYVEGLGDTRKLIF. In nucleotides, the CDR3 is TGTGCTCTTGGGGAACCCTACGTAGAGGGGCTGGGAGATACCCGTAAACTCATCTTT.

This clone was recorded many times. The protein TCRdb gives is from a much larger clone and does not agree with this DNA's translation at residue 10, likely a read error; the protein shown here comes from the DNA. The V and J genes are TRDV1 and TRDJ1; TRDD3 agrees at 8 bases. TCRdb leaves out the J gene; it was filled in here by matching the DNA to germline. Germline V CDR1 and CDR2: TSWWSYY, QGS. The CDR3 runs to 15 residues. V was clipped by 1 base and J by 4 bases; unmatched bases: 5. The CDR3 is CALGEPWDTSDKLIF. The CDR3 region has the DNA TGTGCTCTTGGGGAACCATGGGATACGAGCGATAAACTCATCTTT.

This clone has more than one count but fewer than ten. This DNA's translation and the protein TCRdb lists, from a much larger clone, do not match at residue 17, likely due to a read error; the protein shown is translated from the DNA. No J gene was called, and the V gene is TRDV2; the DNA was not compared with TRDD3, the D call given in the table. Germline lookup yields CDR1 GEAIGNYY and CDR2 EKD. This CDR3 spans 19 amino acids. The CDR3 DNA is TGTGCCTGTGACACAGTACTGGGGGCCTCACCCTCGTACACCGATAAACCCATCTTT. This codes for CACDTVLGASPSYTDKPIF.

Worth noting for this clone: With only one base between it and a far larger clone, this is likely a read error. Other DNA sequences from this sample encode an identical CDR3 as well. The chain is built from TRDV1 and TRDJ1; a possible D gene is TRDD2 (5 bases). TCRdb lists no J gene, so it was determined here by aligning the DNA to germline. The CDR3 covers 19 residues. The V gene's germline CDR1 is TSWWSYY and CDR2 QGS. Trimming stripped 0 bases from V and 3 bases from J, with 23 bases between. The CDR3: CALGELRAYPGRKADKLIF. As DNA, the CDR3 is TGTGCTCTTGGGGAACTCAGGGCCTACCCGGGAAGAAAGGCCGATAAACTCATCTTT.